This T cell receptor (beta chain) originates from a study of T cell responses to AZD1222 COVID-19 vaccine (dated by TCRdb to 2020 to 2022). Describing the broader study: TCR sequencing covered more than 230 trial participants: around 210 given two doses of AZD1222 and approximately 26 given two doses of MenACWY control vaccine. Trial participants were enrolled into age subgroups of 18-55, 56-69 and 70-plus years, which contained 148, 28 and 57 TCR-sequenced participants, respectively. Broader findings and caveats from the paper: Participants were mostly white British, with more females than males. The authors suggested clonal diversity may have been underestimated. Vaccine-associated CD4 TCRs spanned the whole spike protein, with dominant responses in regions 160-218 and 743-854. Because no day 14 peak-response samples were available, repertoires were characterized only after the peak T cell response. The 56-69-year group was small, and its depth increase did not reach significance, likely because of low power. Conclusions about previously exposed vaccinees are limited because only five to seven AZD1222 recipients were SARS-CoV-2 seropositive at baseline. After two AZD1222 doses, spike-specific TCR breadth and depth were significantly higher than at day 0 and than in MenACWY recipients. Reportedly, close to half of the unique spike-specific TCRs recognized epitopes lying outside the regions that are mutated in the B.1.351 and B.1.1.7 variants.

Including the terminal cysteine and phenylalanine, the CDR3 comprises 12 residues. Just CDR3 DNA is preserved here, 36 bases in frame from base 1. V is pared back by 6 bases and J by 4 bases, with 9 bases lying between the germline termini. The CDR3 regions of human TCRbeta chains were analyzed by immunosequencing. The paper's data handling went like this. TCRs in the repertoires were matched against a reference library of SARS-CoV-2-specific TCRs that had been generated with the MIRA antigen-specificity platform. Breadth meant the fraction of unique TCRs that were SARS-CoV-2-associated, whereas depth meant the fraction of total T cells that were SARS-CoV-2-associated. Using the MIRA data, each spike-specific TCR was mapped to the spike region that the TCR reacts to and placed in a CD4 or CD8 class. Log10-transformed breadth and depth values were compared by one-way ANOVA with Sidak's multiple comparisons tests. In TCRdb, the immuneACCESS table is reduced to in-frame sequences with V and J assigned. These tables do not hold every clone; where another copy was compared, an unresolved V gene accounts for under half, and the others remain unexplained. V and J calls and clone size are as listed in that table; D and trimming were resolved from the DNA. This sample holds 100,000 to 150,000 clones; approximately 91% were observed only once. The biggest ten clones account for 1.1% of the sample.

Comments on this clone: No antigen is known for it. Per-nucleotide qualities are absent, and no much larger clonotype sits a single base away.

The time point label for this specimen denotes: about 28 days (+/-7) after the second vaccine dose. AZD1222 recipients whose second dose came at about 4 weeks and those whose second dose came at about 12 weeks were combined into one group, since spike-specific TCR depth and breadth did not differ between the two schedules. Vaccinee samples came from UK trials COV001 and COV002, including a single-blind randomized controlled phase 2/3 trial of AZD1222 (ChAdOx1 nCoV-19) in healthy adults. For TCRbeta chain sequencing, PBMC samples from trial participants were taken at day 0 and at day 28 after the second dose.

This clonotype originated in an adult who received the AZD1222 COVID-19 vaccine. Recombination connected TRBV12-3 or TRBV12-4 to TRBJ1-1, and TRBD1 may be the D gene, going by 5 matching bases. Sequenced here: peripheral blood, sampled 28 days after the second AZD1222 dose. CDR3 region: CASRRQRTEAFF. In nucleotides, the sequence is TGTGCCAGCAGACGACAGCGCACTGAAGCTTTCTTT.